This TCR beta chain was documented in a study of radiation and T cells in renal cell carcinoma. Of note for this clone: Its antigen is unidentified.

Study-wide findings and caveats: No pretreatment tumor biopsies were available for baseline clonotypes.

Time point defined: blood 4 weeks post-SBRT, at nephrectomy. The treatment: 15 Gy SBRT to primary tumor, nephrectomy 4 weeks later. Nephrectomy followed 15 Gy stereotactic body radiation by 4 weeks. Radiation-treated patients gave blood at baseline, week 2 and week 4. The patient's renal cell carcinoma had clear cell pathology. Clones were sequenced by immunoSEQ multiplex PCR, and TCRdb holds only the in-frame ones, with some missing. In the table there are 140,000 or so clones, 70% to 90% of which are singletons. The clonotype originates from a woman aged 45-60 years with renal cell carcinoma. Sample: blood, taken from a patient whose treatment included radiotherapy and nephrectomy.

The CDR3 loop reads CASSPSTGQFF. CDR3 coding DNA: TGTGCCAGCAGCCCTAGTACTGGGCAGTTCTTC. The J gene is TRBJ2-1, the V gene TRBV7-9, with unresolved D. V dropped 5 bases and J dropped 12 bases, with 11 bases sitting between them. This CDR3 spans 11 amino acids. The germline CDR1 and CDR2 sequences are SEHNR and FQNEAQ (reference sequence).